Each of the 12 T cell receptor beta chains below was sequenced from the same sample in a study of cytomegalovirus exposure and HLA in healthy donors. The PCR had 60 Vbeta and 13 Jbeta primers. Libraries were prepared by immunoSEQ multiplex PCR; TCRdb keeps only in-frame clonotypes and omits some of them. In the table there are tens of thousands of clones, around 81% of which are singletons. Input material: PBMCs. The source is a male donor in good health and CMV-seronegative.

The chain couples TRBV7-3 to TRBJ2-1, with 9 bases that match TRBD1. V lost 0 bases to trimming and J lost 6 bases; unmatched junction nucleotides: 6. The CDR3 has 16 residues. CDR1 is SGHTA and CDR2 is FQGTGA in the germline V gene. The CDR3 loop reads CASSLTPGTGSNEQFF. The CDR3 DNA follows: TGTGCCAGCAGCTTAACGCCGGGGACAGGGTCCAATGAGCAGTTCTTC.

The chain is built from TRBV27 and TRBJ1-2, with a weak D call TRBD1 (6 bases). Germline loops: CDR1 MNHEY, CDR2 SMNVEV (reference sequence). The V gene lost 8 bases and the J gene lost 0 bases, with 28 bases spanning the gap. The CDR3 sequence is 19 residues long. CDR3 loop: CASYPIGAGDLWSNYGYTF. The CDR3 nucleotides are TGTGCCAGCTACCCGATTGGGGCAGGGGATTTATGGTCTAACTATGGCTACACCTTC.

CDR3 region: CASSQQGTDTQYF. CDR3 DNA: TGCGCCAGCAGTCAGCAGGGGACAGATACGCAGTATTTT. The chain carries TRBV5-1 and TRBJ2-3, with D possibly matching TRBD1 (6 bases). CDR1 is SGHRS, CDR2 YFSETQ, per germline. Between the trimmed V and J ends, which lost 5 bases and 3 bases, there was a span of 10 bases. The CDR3 has 13 amino acids.

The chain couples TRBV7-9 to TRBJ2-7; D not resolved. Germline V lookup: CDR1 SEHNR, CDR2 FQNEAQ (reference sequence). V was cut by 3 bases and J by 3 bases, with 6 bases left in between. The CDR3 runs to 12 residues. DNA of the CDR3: TGTGCCAGCAGCTTCGTCGTCTACGAGCAGTACTTC. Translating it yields CASSFVVYEQYF.

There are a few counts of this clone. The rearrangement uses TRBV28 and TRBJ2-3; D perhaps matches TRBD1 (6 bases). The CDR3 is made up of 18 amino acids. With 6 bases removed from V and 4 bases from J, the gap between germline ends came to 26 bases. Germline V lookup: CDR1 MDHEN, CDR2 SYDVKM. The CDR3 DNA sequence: TGTGCCAGCAGCCTATGGACAGCTGCGAGGCCAGGGGCAGATACGCAGTATTTT. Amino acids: CASSLWTAARPGADTQYF.

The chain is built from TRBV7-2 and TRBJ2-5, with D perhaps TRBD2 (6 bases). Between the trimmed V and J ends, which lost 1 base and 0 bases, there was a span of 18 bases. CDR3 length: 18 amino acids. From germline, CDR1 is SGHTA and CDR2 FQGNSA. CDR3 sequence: CASSLEGGSPTYQETQYF. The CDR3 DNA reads TGTGCCAGCAGCTTAGAAGGAGGGTCCCCAACGTACCAAGAGACCCAGTACTTC.

CDR3 DNA: TGTGCCAGTAGTGCCCGGGACAGGCCACAGGGGGATCAGCCCCAGCATTTT. It is translated as CASSARDRPQGDQPQHF. The chain carries TRBV19 and TRBJ1-5, with TRBD1 matching over 8 bases. There are 17 residues in the CDR3. From germline, CDR1 is LNHDA and CDR2 SQIVND (reference sequence). V was pared by 5 bases and J by 5 bases, with 14 bases of the junction left unmatched.

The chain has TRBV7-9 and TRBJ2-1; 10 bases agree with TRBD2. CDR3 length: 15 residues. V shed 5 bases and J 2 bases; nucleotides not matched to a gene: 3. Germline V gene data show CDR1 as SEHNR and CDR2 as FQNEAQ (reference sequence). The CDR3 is CASSLLAGPYNEQFF. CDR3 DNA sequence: TGTGCCAGCAGCCTACTAGCGGGACCCTACAATGAGCAGTTCTTC. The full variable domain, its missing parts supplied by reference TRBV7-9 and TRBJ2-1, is DTGVSQNPRHKITKRGQNVTFRCDPISEHNRLYWYRQTLGQGPEFLTYFQNEAQLEKSRLLSDRFSAERPKGSFSTLEIQRTEQGDSAMYLCASSLLAGPYNEQFFGPGTRLTVL.

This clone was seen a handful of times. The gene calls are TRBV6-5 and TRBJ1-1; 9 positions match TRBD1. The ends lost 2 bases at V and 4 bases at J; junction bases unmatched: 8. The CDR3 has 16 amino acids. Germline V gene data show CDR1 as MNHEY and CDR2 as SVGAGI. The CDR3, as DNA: TGTGCCAGCAGTTACACGGACAGGGGAGGGGGCACTGAAGCTTTCTTT. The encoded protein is CASSYTDRGGGTEAFF.

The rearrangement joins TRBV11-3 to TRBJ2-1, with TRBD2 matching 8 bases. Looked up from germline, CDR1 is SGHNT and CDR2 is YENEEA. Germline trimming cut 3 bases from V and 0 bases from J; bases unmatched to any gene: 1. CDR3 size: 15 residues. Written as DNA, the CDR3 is TGTGCCAGCAGCTTGGGGACTAGCTCCTACAATGAGCAGTTCTTC. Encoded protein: CASSLGTSSYNEQFF. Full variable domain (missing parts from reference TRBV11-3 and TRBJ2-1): EAGVVQSPRYKIIEKKQPVAFWCNPISGHNTLYWYLQNLGQGPELLIRYENEEAVDDSQLPKDRFSAERLKGVDSTLKIQPAELGDSAVYLCASSLGTSSYNEQFFGPGTRLTVL.

In DNA, the CDR3 is TGTGCCAGTAGTTCGACAGTCCGGAGCTCCTACGAGCAGTACTTC. Its protein is CASSSTVRSSYEQYF. The chain joins TRBV19 to TRBJ2-7, with D possibly being TRBD1 (5 bases). CDR1 is LNHDA and CDR2 is SQIVND in the germline V gene (reference sequence). Trimming took off 5 bases at V and 0 bases at J, with 14 bases between the two ends. There are 15 residues in the CDR3. Full variable domain (missing parts from reference TRBV19 and TRBJ2-7): DGGITQSPKYLFRKEGQNVTLSCEQNLNHDAMYWYRQDPGQGLRLIYYSQIVNDFQKGDIAEGYSVSREKKESFPLTVTSAQKNPTAFYLCASSSTVRSSYEQYFGPGTRLTVT.

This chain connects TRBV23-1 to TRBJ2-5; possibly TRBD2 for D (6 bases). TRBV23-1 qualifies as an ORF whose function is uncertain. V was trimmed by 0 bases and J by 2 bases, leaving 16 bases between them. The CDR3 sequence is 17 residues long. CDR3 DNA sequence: TGCGCCAGCAGTCAATCGATGGGAGGATCCCCGCAAGAGACCCAGTACTTC. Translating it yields CASSQSMGGSPQETQYF.